This record concerns one T cell receptor beta chain sequence. Antigen unknown. This entry belongs to a study of CXCR3-negative and CXCR3-positive naive CD8 T cells. Study-wide results and caveats: Memory CD8+ cells showed much lower diversity, while both naive subsets displayed comparably high diversity. Naive CXCR3-positive and CXCR3-negative cells shared TRBV-TRBJ usage; memory cells diverged. Against CXCR3-negative naive cells, CXCR3-positive naive cells showed more hydrophobic TRB CDR3s.

Naive CD8+ T cells showed CD45RO-CCR7+CD27+CD95-. Via 5' RACE with UMI labels, TRB cDNA libraries were prepared. TCRdb reprocessed the 5' RACE reads; each CDR3 protein has one entry and no DNA is given. The table gives fewer than 7,000 distinct CDR3 sequences; the top ten clones make up 2% to 2.5% of it. This CDR3 comprises 14 residues. Germline CDR1 and CDR2: DFQATT and SNEGSKA (reference sequence). The sequenced sample was naive CXCR3+ CD8+ T cells from blood. Regarding subset: CD45RO-CCR7+CD27+CD95- naive CD8+ T cells expressing CXCR3 (TNR3+). This TCR was recovered from a human donor in good health. Some clones in this sample may be carry-over from other donors' samples. This chain joins TRBV20-1 and TRBJ2-7; the D call from TCRdb, TRBD1, cannot be confirmed without DNA. CDR3 residues: CSARASDRGYEQYF.